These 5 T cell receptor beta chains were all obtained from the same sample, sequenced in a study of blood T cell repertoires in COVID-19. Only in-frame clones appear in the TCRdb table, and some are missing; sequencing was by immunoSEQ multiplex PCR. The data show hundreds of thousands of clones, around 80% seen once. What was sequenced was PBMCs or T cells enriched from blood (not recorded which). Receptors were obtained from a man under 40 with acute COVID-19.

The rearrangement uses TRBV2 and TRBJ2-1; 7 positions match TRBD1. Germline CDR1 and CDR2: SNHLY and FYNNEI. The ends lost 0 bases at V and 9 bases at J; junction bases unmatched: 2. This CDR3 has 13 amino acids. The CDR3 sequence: CASSEARTGEQFF. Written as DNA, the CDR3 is TGTGCCAGCAGTGAAGCTCGGACAGGTGAGCAGTTCTTC.

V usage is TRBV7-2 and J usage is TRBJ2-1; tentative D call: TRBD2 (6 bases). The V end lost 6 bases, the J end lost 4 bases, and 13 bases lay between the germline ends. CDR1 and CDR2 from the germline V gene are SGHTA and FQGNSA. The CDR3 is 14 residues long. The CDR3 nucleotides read TGTGCCAGCAGTTCCATAGCGGTTTACAATGAGCAGTTCTTC. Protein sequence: CASSSIAVYNEQFF.

CDR3 DNA: TGTGCCAGCAGGAAAGGTACAGGGACCTACGAGCAGTACGTC. This sequence encodes CASRKGTGTYEQYV. V usage is TRBV6-5 and J usage is TRBJ2-7, with D tentatively TRBD1 (6 bases). This CDR3 has 14 amino acids. The germline gives CDR1 MNHEY, CDR2 SVGAGI. Trimming stripped 6 bases from V and 2 bases from J, with 14 bases between.

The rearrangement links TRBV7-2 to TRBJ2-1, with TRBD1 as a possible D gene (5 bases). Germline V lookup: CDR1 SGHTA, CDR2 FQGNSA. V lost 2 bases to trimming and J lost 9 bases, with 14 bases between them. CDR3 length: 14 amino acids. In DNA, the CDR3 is TGTGCCAGCAGCTTATTCAGGGCGCAGGGTGAGCAGTTCTTC. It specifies CASSLFRAQGEQFF.

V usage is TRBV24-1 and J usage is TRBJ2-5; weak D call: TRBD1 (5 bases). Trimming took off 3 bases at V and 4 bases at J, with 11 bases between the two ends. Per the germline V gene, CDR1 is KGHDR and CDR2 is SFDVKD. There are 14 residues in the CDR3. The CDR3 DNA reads TGTGCCACCAGTGATGCCCGGACACGAGAGACCCAGTACTTC. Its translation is CATSDARTRETQYF.